This T cell receptor beta chain is from a study of neurological immune-mediated disorders. V was clipped by 4 bases and J by 8 bases; unmatched bases: 7. The CDR3 has 16 amino acids. Germline lookup yields CDR1 SGHRS and CDR2 YFSETQ. Sample time point: technical triplicate 3. The cDNA came from 5'RACE with 10-nucleotide random UMIs. TCRdb redid the calling of the 5' RACE reads with MiXCR, one entry per CDR3 protein. The table has about 30,000 distinct CDR3 sequences, about a sixth seen once. The genes are TRBV5-1 and TRBJ2-3, with 16 bases matching TRBD2. The sample consisted of CD4+ T cells from blood. This sequence was found in a female donor with HTLV-1-associated myelopathy (HAM/TSP). In nucleotides, the CDR3 is TGCGCCAGCAGCCCGGGACTAGCGGGGGGGCGTGGTACGCAGTATTTT. Translation: CASSPGLAGGRGTQYF. The full variable domain, its missing parts supplied by reference TRBV5-1 and TRBJ2-3, is KAGVTQTPRYLIKTRGQQVTLSCSPISGHRSVSWYQQTPGQGLQFLFEYFSETQRNKGNFPGRFSGRQFSNSRSEMNVSTLELGDSALYLCASSPGLAGGRGTQYFGPGTRLTVL.